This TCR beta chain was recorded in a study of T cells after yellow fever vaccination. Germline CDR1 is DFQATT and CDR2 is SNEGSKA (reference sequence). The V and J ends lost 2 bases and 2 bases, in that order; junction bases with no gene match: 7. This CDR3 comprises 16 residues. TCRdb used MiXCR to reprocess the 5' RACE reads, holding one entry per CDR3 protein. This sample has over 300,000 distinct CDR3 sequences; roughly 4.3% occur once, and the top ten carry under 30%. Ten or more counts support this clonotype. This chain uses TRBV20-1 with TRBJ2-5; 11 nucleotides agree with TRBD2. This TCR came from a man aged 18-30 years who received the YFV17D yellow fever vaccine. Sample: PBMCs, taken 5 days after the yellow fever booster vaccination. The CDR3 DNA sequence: TGCAGTGCTAGATTTAGCGGGGGGGCCCCTCAAGAGACCCAGTACTTC. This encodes CSARFSGGAPQETQYF.